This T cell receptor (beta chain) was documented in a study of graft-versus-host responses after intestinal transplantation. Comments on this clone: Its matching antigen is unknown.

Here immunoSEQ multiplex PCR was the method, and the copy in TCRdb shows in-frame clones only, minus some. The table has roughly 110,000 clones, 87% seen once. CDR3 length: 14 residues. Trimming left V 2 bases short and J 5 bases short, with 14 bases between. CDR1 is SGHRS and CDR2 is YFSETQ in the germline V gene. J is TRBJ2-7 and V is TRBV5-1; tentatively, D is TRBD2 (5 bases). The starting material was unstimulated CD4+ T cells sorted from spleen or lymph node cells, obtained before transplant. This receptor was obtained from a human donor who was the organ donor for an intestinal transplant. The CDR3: CASSFRGGRHEQYF. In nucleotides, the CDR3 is TGCGCCAGCAGCTTTCGGGGTGGCAGGCACGAGCAGTACTTC.